These 12 T cell receptor beta chains were sequenced from one sample in a study of blood T cell repertoires in COVID-19. TCRdb keeps only in-frame clones here, not all; method: immunoSEQ multiplex PCR. The data show roughly 150,000 clones, 85% to 95% seen once. The sample comprised peripheral blood. The receptors derive from a woman aged 55-70 years with COVID-19, enrolled during active disease.

The rearrangement uses TRBV11-2 and TRBJ2-2, with D possibly being TRBD2 (7 bases). Trimming left V 5 bases short and J 4 bases short, with 14 bases between. Looked up from germline, CDR1 is SGHAT and CDR2 is FQNNGV. The CDR3 runs 15 residues. The CDR3 bases are TGTGCCAGCAGCCTGGGGGGGCAGGGCACCGGGGAGCTGTTTTTT. It is translated as CASSLGGQGTGELFF.

V gene TRBV10-3 combines with J gene TRBJ2-2; 8 nucleotides align to TRBD1. V shed 5 bases, J shed 3 bases, and the junction held 2 bases outside the gene matches. Germline CDR1 and CDR2: ENHRY and SYGVKD. CDR3 length: 14 amino acids. The CDR3 coding sequence is TGTGCCATCAGTTCGACAGGGGACACCGGGGAGCTGTTTTTT. Translated: CAISSTGDTGELFF.

This chain's CDR3 is CAISEAQLDEQYF. In DNA, the CDR3 is TGTGCCATCAGTGAGGCACAGCTCGACGAGCAGTACTTC. The rearrangement links TRBV10-3 to TRBJ2-7; no definite D call. The CDR3 consists of 13 residues. Germline-derived CDR1 and CDR2 are ENHRY and SYGVKD. V was trimmed by 2 bases and J by 5 bases, leaving 10 bases between them.

The rearrangement joins TRBV7-2 to TRBJ2-7, with a weak D call TRBD1 (5 bases). CDR1 and CDR2 (germline): SGHTA, FQGNSA. CDR3 length equals 14 residues. Trimming removed 3 bases at V and 6 bases at J, with 15 bases between. The CDR3 loop is CASSFSPGNREQYF. CDR3 DNA sequence: TGTGCCAGCAGCTTTTCCCCAGGGAATCGCGAGCAGTACTTC. The full variable domain, its missing parts supplied by reference TRBV7-2 and TRBJ2-7, is GAGVSQSPSNKVTEKGKDVELRCDPISGHTALYWYRQSLGQGLEFLIYFQGNSAPDKSGLPSDRFSAERTGGSVSTLTIQRTQQEDSAVYLCASSFSPGNREQYFGPGTRLTVT.

This clone occurred once. The chain has TRBV18 and TRBJ1-1; the D gene is possibly TRBD1 (5 bases). The CDR3 covers 14 residues. CDR1 KGHSH and CDR2 LQKENI come from the germline V gene. The V end was cut by 4 bases, the J end by 3 bases, with 12 bases between. CDR3 in DNA: TGTGCCAGCTCACGCGGGACGGCCTACACTGAAGCTTTCTTT. This encodes CASSRGTAYTEAFF.

V is TRBV7-3 and J is TRBJ2-2, with D maybe TRBD2 (5 bases). V shed 5 bases and J shed 4 bases, with 11 bases lying between them. The CDR3 sequence is 14 residues long. CDR1 is SGHTA, CDR2 FQGTGA, per germline. CDR3 residues: CASSETGSTGELFF. CDR3 DNA: TGTGCCAGCAGCGAGACGGGGTCCACCGGGGAGCTGTTTTTT.

The rearrangement links TRBV7-2 to TRBJ2-7; 9 nucleotides agree with TRBD1. CDR1 and CDR2 from the germline V gene are SGHTA and FQGNSA. With V trimmed by 6 bases and J by 4 bases, 10 bases remained unmatched. CDR3 length: 15 residues. CDR3 bases: TGTGCCAGCAGTATACAGGGGGCCGTTGGGTACGAGCAGTACTTC. It is translated as CASSIQGAVGYEQYF.

The V call is TRBV19, the J call TRBJ1-1; D gene uncertain. The germline V gene encodes CDR1 LNHDA and CDR2 SQIVND (reference sequence). The V end was cut by 3 bases, the J end by 0 bases, with 8 bases between. This CDR3 contains 14 residues. CDR3 DNA: TGTGCCAGTAGTATCGGCGGAATGAACACTGAAGCTTTCTTT. Protein product: CASSIGGMNTEAFF.

The chain employs TRBV29-1 and TRBJ1-1, with D possibly being TRBD1 (6 bases). Germline values: CDR1 SQVTM, CDR2 ANQGSEA. The ends were cut back, 1 base at V and 4 bases at J, with 10 bases in the middle. The CDR3 contains 13 residues. This CDR3 is CSVEAGVGTEAFF. The CDR3 DNA reads as TGCAGCGTTGAAGCAGGGGTTGGCACTGAAGCTTTCTTT. Using reference TRBV29-1 and TRBJ1-1 for the parts outside the CDR3, the full variable domain is SAVISQKPSRDICQRGTSLTIQCQVDSQVTMMFWYRQQPGQSLTLIATANQGSEATYESGFVIDKFPISRPNLTFSTLTVSNMSPEDSSIYLCSVEAGVGTEAFFGQGTRLTVV.

V is TRBV7-3 and J is TRBJ1-2, with D perhaps TRBD1 (5 bases). Trimming shortened V by 1 base and J by 5 bases, and 14 bases separated the two germline ends. This CDR3 region has 15 residues. From germline, CDR1 is SGHTA and CDR2 FQGTGA. The CDR3 region is CASSLNGQGNYGYTF. CDR3 DNA: TGTGCCAGCAGCTTAAACGGCCAGGGTAATTATGGCTACACCTTC.

The chain couples TRBV6-5 to TRBJ2-1; TRBD1 matches at 8 bases. The CDR3 is 13 residues long. Germline V gene lookup returns CDR1 MNHEY and CDR2 SVGAGI. J was trimmed by 1 base and V by 9 bases; bases with no gene match: 2. The CDR3, as DNA: TGTGCCAGTGGACAGGGATCCTACAATGAGCAGTTCTTC. Translating it yields CASGQGSYNEQFF.

The gene calls are TRBV10-3 and TRBJ1-2, with 8 nucleotides matching TRBD1. The germline V gene encodes CDR1 ENHRY and CDR2 SYGVKD. This CDR3 contains 13 residues. With 11 bases clipped from V and 6 bases from J, the junction kept 11 bases outside the gene matches. In nucleotides, the CDR3 is TGTGCCGCCGAACGACAGGGGAGGCATGGCTACACCTTC. Its translation is CAAERQGRHGYTF.